The present entry profiles one T cell receptor beta chain with its context. The data stem from a study of T-cell reconstitution after alpha-beta-depleted transplantation in children. For TCRbeta, the library was prepared with unique molecular identifiers. TCRdb itself ran the PCR reads through MiXCR, one entry per CDR3 protein. This sample has about 980,000 distinct CDR3 sequences, with roughly 29% found just once. Trimming removed 3 bases at V and 4 bases at J, with 10 bases between. The CDR3 contains 13 residues. Germline V gene lookup returns CDR1 DFQATT and CDR2 SNEGSKA (reference sequence). The origin of this receptor is a boy under two years old who had a stem cell transplant for SCID, so the T cells may come from the graft donor. The chain employs TRBV20-1 and TRBJ1-5, with D possibly matching TRBD1 (5 bases). The sequencing here drew on PBMCs, mostly from graft donor cells, taken 360 days after TCRalphabeta/CD19-depleted stem cell transplant. This chain's CDR3 is CSASRDPNQPQHF. Here the CDR3 DNA reads TGCAGTGCTAGCCGGGACCCTAATCAGCCCCAGCATTTT.